Below, 25 T cell receptor beta chains from the same sample are listed, as sequenced in a study of blood T cells in healthy people across ages. The second PCR ran about 6 to 12 cycles with a sample-barcoded 5' primer and J-beta primers. TCRdb re-derived calls from the 5' RACE reads in MiXCR, one entry per CDR3 protein. In the table there are hundreds of thousands of distinct CDR3 sequences, around a quarter of which are singletons. The same data also contributed to another study, on T cells of mothers and their children.

The sequenced sample was blood. These receptors all come from a boy aged 2 to 10 in good health.

The chain uses TRBV7-2 and TRBJ2-7, with D possibly being TRBD2 (6 bases). The CDR3 is made up of 14 amino acids. V gave up 5 bases and J gave up 1 base, with 12 bases separating them. Germline-derived CDR1 and CDR2 are SGHTA and FQGNSA. The CDR3 spells CASSTPRESYEQYF. The CDR3 nucleotides read TGTGCCAGCAGCACCCCTCGGGAGTCCTACGAGCAGTACTTC.

This rearrangement joins TRBV29-1 to TRBJ1-5, with D tentatively TRBD1 (5 bases). The CDR3 consists of 14 residues. CDR1 is SQVTM, CDR2 ANQGSEA, per germline. Trimming took 2 bases from V and 5 from J, leaving 13 bases between them. The CDR3 sequence: CSVEYGGWDQPQHF. The CDR3 bases are TGCAGCGTTGAATACGGGGGTTGGGATCAGCCCCAGCATTTT.

This chain joins TRBV2 and TRBJ1-4; 9 positions agree with TRBD1. Unmatched junction bases numbered 10, after V lost 4 bases and J lost 7 bases. The CDR3 runs 16 residues. Germline V gene lookup returns CDR1 SNHLY and CDR2 FYNNEI. The CDR3 spells CASSAIRTGAGEKLFF. The CDR3 nucleotides are TGTGCCAGCAGTGCAATCCGGACAGGGGCGGGTGAAAAACTGTTTTTT.

This clonotype has just a few counts. The V call is TRBV12-3 or TRBV12-4, the J call TRBJ1-2, with TRBD1 as a possible D gene (6 bases). The ends were cut back, 3 bases at V and 2 bases at J, with 25 bases in the middle. The CDR3 is made up of 19 amino acids. The CDR3 protein is CASSFRISEGGVRNYGYTF. As DNA, the CDR3 is TGTGCCAGCAGTTTTCGGATTTCGGAGGGGGGGGTTCGAAACTATGGCTACACCTTC.

This clonotype has just one count. The chain carries TRBV24-1 and TRBJ2-5, with 8 bases fitting TRBD2. The DNA end lines up better with TRBJ2-1; the J call may be wrong. Germline V gene sequence: CDR1 KGHDR, CDR2 SFDVKD. CDR3 size: 17 residues. The CDR3 is CATSDSAREGLRNEQFF. For the CDR3, the DNA is TGTGCCACCAGTGATTCCGCCCGGGAGGGCCTCAGGAATGAGCAGTTCTTC.

For the CDR3, the DNA is TGTGCCAGTACTCCCGGTGGGGAGGCCACTGAAGCTTTCTTT. It is translated as CASTPGGEATEAFF. This sequence joins TRBV19 and TRBJ1-1; D is undetermined. CDR1 is LNHDA and CDR2 is SQIVND in the germline V gene (reference sequence). The CDR3 has 14 residues. Trimming left V 7 bases short and J 4 bases short, with 16 bases between.

A few counts support this clonotype. The chain has TRBV7-9 and TRBJ2-7; D gene ambiguous. Germline CDR1 and CDR2: SEHNR and FQNEAQ (reference sequence). The CDR3 totals 13 residues. Deletions cut 4 bases from V and 9 bases from J, with 16 bases between. The CDR3 sequence: CASSSVFDHVQYF. The CDR3 DNA is TGTGCCAGCAGCTCTGTTTTCGATCATGTGCAGTACTTC.

The rearrangement uses TRBV5-1 and TRBJ2-2, with D uncertain. Deletions cut 1 base from V and 2 bases from J, with 6 bases between. CDR3 size: 14 residues. Germline V gene data show CDR1 as SGHRS and CDR2 as YFSETQ. Written as DNA, the CDR3 is TGCGCCAGCAGCTTGAATACTAACACCGGGGAGCTGTTTTTT. Translated: CASSLNTNTGELFF.

This clonotype showed up just a few times. V gene TRBV6-5 combines with J gene TRBJ2-5; maybe TRBD2 (6 bases). The germline V gene encodes CDR1 MNHEY and CDR2 SVGAGI. There are 17 residues in the CDR3. V lost 0 bases and J lost 5, with 19 bases in between. The CDR3 bases are TGTGCCAGCAGTTACTCTGTTGGGGCAACGGGGGACGAGACCCAGTACTTC. It yields the protein CASSYSVGATGDETQYF.

The rearrangement links TRBV11-2 to TRBJ2-1; TRBD2 matches 7 bases. CDR3 size: 17 residues. V was pared by 5 bases and J by 2 bases, with 12 bases of the junction left unmatched. Germline lookup yields CDR1 SGHAT and CDR2 FQNNGV. DNA for the CDR3: TGTGCCAGCAGCCCAGGGAGGGGTTTGAGACCCTACAATGAGCAGTTCTTC. Encoded protein: CASSPGRGLRPYNEQFF.

The chain's CDR3 is CASRLSGGRTGELFF. The DNA of the CDR3 is TGTGCCAGCCGTTTGTCAGGGGGGCGCACCGGGGAGCTGTTTTTT. V gene TRBV6-6 combines with J gene TRBJ2-2; D is possibly TRBD1 (7 bases). Germline CDR1 MNHNY, CDR2 SVGAGI (reference sequence). This CDR3 region has 15 residues. V lost 8 bases, J lost 4 bases, and 17 bases lay in between.

This clonotype turned up a few times. Compared with germline, one end of the junction differs, possibly owing to a read error. V and J are TRBV5-1 and TRBJ2-7; TRBD1 matches 9 bases. The V gene's germline CDR1 is SGHRS and CDR2 YFSETQ. CDR3 length: 13 residues. The CDR3 region is CASRLGQGNEQCF. In DNA, the CDR3 is TGCGCCAGCAGACTGGGACAGGGAAATGAGCAGTGCTTC.

This clonotype was found a few times. This sequence joins TRBV12-3 or TRBV12-4 and TRBJ2-5; a possible D gene is TRBD1 (6 bases). The DNA end favors TRBJ2-1, so the J call may be wrong. This CDR3 has 13 residues. The CDR3 coding sequence is TGTGCCAGCAGTTTTGTACAGGGCAATGAGCAGTTCTTC. Residues: CASSFVQGNEQFF.

The chain recombines TRBV10-3 with TRBJ2-5; TRBD2 matches at 7 bases. The CDR3 covers 16 residues. The germline CDR1 and CDR2 sequences are ENHRY and SYGVKD. The trim removed 3 bases at V and 2 bases at J, leaving 9 bases unmatched. CDR3 amino acids: CAISDFRGSQQETQYF. For the CDR3, the DNA is TGTGCCATCAGTGATTTTCGCGGGAGCCAACAAGAGACCCAGTACTTC.

Of note for this clonotype: The junction shows a germline mismatch at one end, possibly a read error. This chain connects TRBV9 to TRBJ1-1; D not resolved. CDR1 is SGDLS, CDR2 YYNGEE, per germline. This CDR3 spans 15 amino acids. CDR3 sequence: CVSSVADGKNTEAFF. Here the CDR3 DNA reads TGTGTCAGCAGCGTAGCGGACGGGAAGAACACTGAAGCTTTCTTT.

This chain joins TRBV29-1 and TRBJ2-1; D is unclear. TRBJ2-7 explains the end of the DNA better; the J call may be wrong. Looked up from germline, CDR1 is SQVTM and CDR2 is ANQGSEA. This CDR3 comprises 12 residues. CDR3 in amino acids: CSVVASPYEQYF. In DNA, the CDR3 is TGCAGCGTTGTTGCCAGTCCCTACGAGCAGTACTTC.

V is TRBV5-4 and J is TRBJ2-3, with D unclear. The CDR3 spans 15 residues. CDR1 and CDR2 (germline): SGHNT, YYREEE (reference sequence). The germline V and J ends were trimmed by 4 bases and 5 bases, with 17 bases remaining between them. This CDR3 reads CASSPLMGFLDTQYF. The CDR3 region has the DNA TGTGCCAGCAGCCCGCTAATGGGGTTCCTAGATACGCAGTATTTT.

This chain joins TRBV6-1 and TRBJ2-5; 12 nucleotides agree with TRBD2. The DNA end favors TRBJ2-1, so the J call may be wrong. Germline CDR1 and CDR2: MNHNS and SASEGT. The CDR3 is 16 residues long. The CDR3 sequence: CASSLWTSGKGNEQFF. The CDR3 DNA is TGTGCCAGCAGTCTTTGGACTAGCGGGAAGGGTAATGAGCAGTTCTTC.

This clonotype has just a few counts. V and J are TRBV12-3 or TRBV12-4 and TRBJ2-2; 9 positions match TRBD1. The trim removed 6 bases at V and 6 bases at J, leaving 11 bases unmatched. The CDR3 has 16 residues. CDR3 in DNA: TGTGCCAGCAGCACCGGGACAGGGCGAAGGGCCGGGGAGCTGTTTTTT. Its protein is CASSTGTGRRAGELFF.

This chain links TRBV7-2 with TRBJ2-7, with 9 bases lining up with TRBD2. The CDR3 sequence is 15 residues long. Germline V CDR1 and CDR2: SGHTA, FQGNSA. After removal of 5 bases from V and 3 bases from J, the junction contained 8 bases not matched to a gene. In DNA, the CDR3 is TGTGCCAGCAGCCAAGCGGGAGGAGCCATCTACGAGCAGTACTTC. It encodes CASSQAGGAIYEQYF.

V and J are TRBV25-1 and TRBJ1-6; D call uncertain. Germline CDR1 is MGHDK and CDR2 is SYGVNS. CDR3 length: 14 residues. V lost 3 bases and J 0 bases, leaving 3 bases between the germline ends. The CDR3 bases are TGTGCCAGCAGTGATTTCTCCTATAATTCACCCCTCCACTTT. Its protein is CASSDFSYNSPLHF.

The chain recombines TRBV10-3 with TRBJ2-5; D call uncertain. CDR1 and CDR2 (germline): ENHRY, SYGVKD. The CDR3 sequence is 12 residues long. Trimming took off 0 bases at V and 4 bases at J, with 3 bases between the two ends. CDR3 in amino acids: CAISESGETQYF. DNA for the CDR3: TGTGCCATCAGTGAGTCGGGAGAGACCCAGTACTTC.

J is TRBJ2-5 and V is TRBV15, with D possibly being TRBD1 (6 bases). CDR1 is LNHNV, CDR2 YYDKDF, per germline (reference sequence). The V end lost 1 base, the J end lost 3 bases, and 15 bases lay between the germline ends. The CDR3 has 16 residues. The DNA for the CDR3 is TGTGCCACCAGCAGAGGTCGGACAGCCCTGAAAGAGACCCAGTACTTC. This encodes CATSRGRTALKETQYF. The variable domain in full, with the rest retrieved from reference TRBV15 and TRBJ2-5, is DAMVIQNPRYQVTQFGKPVTLSCSQTLNHNVMYWYQQKSSQAPKLLFHYYDKDFNNEADTPDNFQSRRPNTSFCFLDIRSPGLGDTAMYLCATSRGRTALKETQYFGPGTRLLVL.

The table lists this clonotype with a few counts. The chain combines TRBV20-1 with TRBJ2-7; 9 nucleotides line up with TRBD2. Germline CDR1 DFQATT, CDR2 SNEGSKA (reference sequence). Unmatched junction bases numbered 2, after V lost 1 base and J lost 1 base. This CDR3 is built from 14 residues. The CDR3 loop is CSARGLAASYEQYF. The CDR3, as DNA: TGCAGTGCTAGAGGACTAGCGGCTTCCTACGAGCAGTACTTC.

The chain employs TRBV5-6 and TRBJ1-2; D ambiguous. The V gene lost 2 bases and the J gene lost 2 bases, with 16 bases spanning the gap. The CDR3 is 16 residues long. The germline CDR1 and CDR2 sequences are SGHDT and YYEEEE. CDR3 loop: CASSLTTLGTNYGYTF. The CDR3 bases are TGTGCCAGCAGCTTAACAACTTTGGGAACCAACTATGGCTACACCTTC.